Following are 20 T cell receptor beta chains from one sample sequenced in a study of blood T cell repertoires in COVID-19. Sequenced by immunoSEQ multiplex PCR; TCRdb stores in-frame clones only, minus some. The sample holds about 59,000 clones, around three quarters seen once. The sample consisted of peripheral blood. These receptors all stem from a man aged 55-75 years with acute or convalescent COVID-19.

CDR3 coding DNA: TGTGCCACCTCCATGGGGCGGGAGTCCTACAATGAGCAGTTCTTC. Translation: CATSMGRESYNEQFF. The V call is TRBV15, the J call TRBJ2-1; 7 nucleotides align to TRBD2. V was clipped by 8 bases and J by 1 base; unmatched bases: 8. The germline V gene encodes CDR1 LNHNV and CDR2 YYDKDF (reference sequence). The CDR3 is 15 residues long.

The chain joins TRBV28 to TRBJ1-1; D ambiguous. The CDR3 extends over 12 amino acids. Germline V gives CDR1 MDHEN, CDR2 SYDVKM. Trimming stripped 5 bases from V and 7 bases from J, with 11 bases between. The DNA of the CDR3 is TGTGCCAGCAGTGCTGGCCTCAGTGAAGCTTTCTTT. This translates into CASSAGLSEAFF. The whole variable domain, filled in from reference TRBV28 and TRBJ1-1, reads DVKVTQSSRYLVKRTGEKVFLECVQDMDHENMFWYRQDPGLGLRLIYFSYDVKMKEKGDIPEGYSVSREKKERFSLILESASTNQTSMYLCASSAGLSEAFFGQGTRLTVV.

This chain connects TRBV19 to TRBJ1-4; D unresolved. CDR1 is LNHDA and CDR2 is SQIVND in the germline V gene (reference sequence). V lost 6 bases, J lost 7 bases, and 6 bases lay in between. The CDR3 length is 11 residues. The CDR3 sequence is CASSPGEKLFF. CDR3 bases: TGTGCCAGTAGCCCGGGTGAAAAACTGTTTTTT.

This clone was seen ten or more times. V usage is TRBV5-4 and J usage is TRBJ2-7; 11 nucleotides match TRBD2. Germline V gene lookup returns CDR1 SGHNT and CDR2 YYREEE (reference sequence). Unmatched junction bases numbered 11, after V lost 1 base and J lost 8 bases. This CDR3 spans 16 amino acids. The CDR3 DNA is TGTGCCAGCAGCTTGAGGACTAGCGGGTCGAAGGGTAAGCAGTACTTC. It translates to CASSLRTSGSKGKQYF. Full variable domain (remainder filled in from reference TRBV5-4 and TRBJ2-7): ETGVTQSPTHLIKTRGQQVTLRCSSQSGHNTVSWYQQALGQGPQFIFQYYREEENGRGNFPPRFSGLQFPNYSSELNVNALELDDSALYLCASSLRTSGSKGKQYFGPGTRLTVT.

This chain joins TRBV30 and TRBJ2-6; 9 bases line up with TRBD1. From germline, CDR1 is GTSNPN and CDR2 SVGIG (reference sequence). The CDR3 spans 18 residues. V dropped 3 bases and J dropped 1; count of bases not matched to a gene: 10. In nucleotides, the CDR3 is TGTGCCTGGAGCCACCTCCGGGACAGGGTATCTGGGGCCAACGTCCTGACTTTC. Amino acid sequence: CAWSHLRDRVSGANVLTF.

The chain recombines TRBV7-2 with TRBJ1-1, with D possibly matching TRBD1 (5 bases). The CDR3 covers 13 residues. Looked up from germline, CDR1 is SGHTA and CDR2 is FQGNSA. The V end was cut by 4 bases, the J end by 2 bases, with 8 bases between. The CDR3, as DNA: TGTGCCAGCAGCTCAGGGCCCAACACTGAAGCTTTCTTT. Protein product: CASSSGPNTEAFF.

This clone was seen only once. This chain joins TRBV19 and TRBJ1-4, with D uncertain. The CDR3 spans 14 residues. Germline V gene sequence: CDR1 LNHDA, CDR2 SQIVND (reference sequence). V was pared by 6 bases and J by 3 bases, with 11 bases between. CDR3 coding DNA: TGTGCCAGTAGAAGAGGGTCCGCTAATGAAAAACTGTTTTTT. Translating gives CASRRGSANEKLFF.

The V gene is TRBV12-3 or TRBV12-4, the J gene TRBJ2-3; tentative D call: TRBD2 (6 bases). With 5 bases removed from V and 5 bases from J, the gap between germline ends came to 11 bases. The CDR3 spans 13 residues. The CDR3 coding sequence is TGTGCCAGCAGTCCGCTAGCGAAAGATACGCAGTATTTT. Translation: CASSPLAKDTQYF.

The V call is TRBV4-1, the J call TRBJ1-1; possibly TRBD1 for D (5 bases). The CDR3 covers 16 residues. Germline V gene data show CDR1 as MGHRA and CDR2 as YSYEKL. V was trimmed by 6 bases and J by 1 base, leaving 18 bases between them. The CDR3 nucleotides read TGCGCCAGCAGGGAGGGGAGGGGTAGAAAGAACACTGAAGCTTTCTTT. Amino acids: CASREGRGRKNTEAFF.

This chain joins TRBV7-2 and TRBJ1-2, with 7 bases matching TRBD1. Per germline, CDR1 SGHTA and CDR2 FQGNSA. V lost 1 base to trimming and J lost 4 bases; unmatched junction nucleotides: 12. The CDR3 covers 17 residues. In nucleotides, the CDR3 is TGTGCCAGCAGCTTAGTAAGCTCGCAGGGGGGAAGCTATGGCTACACCTTC. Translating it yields CASSLVSSQGGSYGYTF.

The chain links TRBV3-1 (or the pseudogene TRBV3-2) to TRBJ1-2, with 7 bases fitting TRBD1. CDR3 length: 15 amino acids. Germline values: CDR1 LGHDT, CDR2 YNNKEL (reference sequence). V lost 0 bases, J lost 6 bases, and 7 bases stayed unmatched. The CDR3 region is CASSQEGRGKDGYTF. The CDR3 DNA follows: TGTGCCAGCAGCCAAGAGGGCAGGGGGAAGGATGGCTACACCTTC.

The CDR3 DNA is TGTGCCAGCAGTGGGGGGACAGGGGGCGCCACTGAAGCTTTCTTT. Translated: CASSGGTGGATEAFF. The chain uses TRBV27 and TRBJ1-1; 12 bases match TRBD1. The CDR3 runs to 15 residues. CDR1 and CDR2 (germline): MNHEY, SMNVEV (reference sequence). V shed 5 bases and J 4 bases; nucleotides not matched to a gene: 5.

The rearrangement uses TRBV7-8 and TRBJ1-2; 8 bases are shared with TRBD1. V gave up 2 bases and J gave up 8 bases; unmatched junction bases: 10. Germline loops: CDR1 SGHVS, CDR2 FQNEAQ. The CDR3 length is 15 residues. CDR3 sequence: CASSLSDRGLRGYTF. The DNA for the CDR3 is TGTGCCAGCAGCTTATCCGACAGGGGCCTTCGGGGCTACACCTTC. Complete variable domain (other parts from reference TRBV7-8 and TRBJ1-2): GAGVSQSPRYKVAKRGQDVALRCDPISGHVSLFWYQQALGQGPEFLTYFQNEAQLDKSGLPSDRFFAERPEGSVSTLKIQRTQQEDSAVYLCASSLSDRGLRGYTFGSGTRLTVV.

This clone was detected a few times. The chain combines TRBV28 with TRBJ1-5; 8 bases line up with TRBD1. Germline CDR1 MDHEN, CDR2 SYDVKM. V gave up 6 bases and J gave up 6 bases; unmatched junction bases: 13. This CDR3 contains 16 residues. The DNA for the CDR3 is TGTGCCAGCAGCCCCCCGCAGGGGGCTGGGGGTCAGCCCCAGCATTTT. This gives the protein CASSPPQGAGGQPQHF.

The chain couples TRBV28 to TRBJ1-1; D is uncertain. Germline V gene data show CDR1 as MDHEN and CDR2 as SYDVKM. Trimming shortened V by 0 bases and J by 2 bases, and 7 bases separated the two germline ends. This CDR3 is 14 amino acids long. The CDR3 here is CASSLWGENTEAFF. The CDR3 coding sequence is TGTGCCAGCAGTTTATGGGGCGAAAACACTGAAGCTTTCTTT.

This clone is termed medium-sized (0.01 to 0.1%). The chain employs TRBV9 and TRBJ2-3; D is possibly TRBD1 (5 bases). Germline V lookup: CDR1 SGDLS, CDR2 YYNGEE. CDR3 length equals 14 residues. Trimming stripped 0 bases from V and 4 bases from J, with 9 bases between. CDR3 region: CASSVASRADTQYF. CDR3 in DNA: TGTGCCAGCAGCGTAGCATCCAGGGCAGATACGCAGTATTTT.

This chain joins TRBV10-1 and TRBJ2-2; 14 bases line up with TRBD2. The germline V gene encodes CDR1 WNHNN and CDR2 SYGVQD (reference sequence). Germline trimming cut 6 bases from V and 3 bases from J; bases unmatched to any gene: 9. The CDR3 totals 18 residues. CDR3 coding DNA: TGCGCCAGCAGGGAGGGACTAGCGGGAGATCGGGACACCGGGGAGCTGTTTTTT. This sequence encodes CASREGLAGDRDTGELFF.

In DNA, the CDR3 is TGTGCCAGCAGTGTTCTAGCGCTCAGCTCCTACAATGAGCAGTTCTTC. Translated: CASSVLALSSYNEQFF. The rearrangement joins TRBV2 to TRBJ2-1, with D maybe TRBD2 (6 bases). The CDR3 covers 16 residues. Per the germline V gene, CDR1 is SNHLY and CDR2 is FYNNEI. Trimming took 4 bases from V and 0 from J, leaving 13 bases between them.

The CDR3 DNA is TGTGCCAGCAGCCAAGATGGACTTTCGTACGAGCAGTACTTC. It is translated as CASSQDGLSYEQYF. The genes are TRBV14 and TRBJ2-7; D perhaps matches TRBD2 (5 bases). CDR3 length equals 14 residues. Looked up from germline, CDR1 is SGHDN and CDR2 is FVKESK. The V and J ends lost 0 bases and 4 bases respectively, with 10 bases between them.

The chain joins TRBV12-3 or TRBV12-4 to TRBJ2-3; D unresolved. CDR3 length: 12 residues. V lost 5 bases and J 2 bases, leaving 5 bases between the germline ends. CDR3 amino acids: CASSLPTDTQYF. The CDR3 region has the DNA TGTGCCAGCAGTCTCCCCACAGATACGCAGTATTTT.